This T cell receptor beta chain was recovered during a study of neurological immune-mediated disorders. Synthesis of cDNA was accomplished via 5'RACE employing 10-nucleotide random UMIs. TCRdb independently ran MiXCR on the 5' RACE reads; one entry per CDR3 protein. The sample carries some 57,000 distinct CDR3 sequences, approximately 4.6% recorded once. This CDR3 contains 13 residues. V was shortened by 1 base and J by 6 bases, with 7 bases between the two germline ends. Germline lookup yields CDR1 SGHTA and CDR2 FQGNSA. There are many counts of this clonotype. This TCR was recovered from a woman between 50 and 59 years old with multiple sclerosis. Material for sequencing was PBMCs. The gene calls are TRBV7-2 and TRBJ2-1; D gene uncertain. The CDR3 sequence is CASSLVHGNEQFF. CDR3 sequence (DNA): TGTGCCAGCAGCTTAGTTCACGGCAATGAGCAGTTCTTC. Filled out from reference TRBV7-2 and TRBJ2-1, the complete variable domain reads GAGVSQSPSNKVTEKGKDVELRCDPISGHTALYWYRQSLGQGLEFLIYFQGNSAPDKSGLPSDRFSAERTGGSVSTLTIQRTQQEDSAVYLCASSLVHGNEQFFGPGTRLTVL.